The table lists the clone carrying this T cell receptor beta chain with a few counts. In the original processing: Estimates of nucleated cell counts were drawn from the amplification of reference gene primers. TCRdb keeps only in-frame clones here, not all; method: immunoSEQ multiplex PCR. V and J calls and clone size are given by that table; D and trimming were obtained from the DNA. This table holds 210,000 or so clones, 65% to 85% found once. The data were taken from a study of blood T cell repertoires in COVID-19. Across the whole study: Nucleic acid was either cDNA or gDNA, and it came from T cells, B-cell-depleted T cells, or PBMCs.

Assignments of participants to cohorts depended upon their own reported clinical history. The CDR3 contains 15 residues. The V and J ends lost 4 bases and 2 bases respectively, with 14 bases between them. Germline CDR1 ENHRY, CDR2 SYGVKD. V and J are TRBV10-3 and TRBJ2-5; possible D gene TRBD2, 7 bases. The sample was PBMCs or T cells enriched from blood (not recorded which). This clonotype was obtained from a man aged 30 to 45 with acute COVID-19. The CDR3 DNA sequence: TGTGCCATCAGTGGAGTCGGGGGGCCTCAAGAGACCCAGTACTTC. This gives the protein CAISGVGGPQETQYF.